Presented here are 32 T cell receptor beta chains from one specimen sequenced in a study of graft-versus-host responses after intestinal transplantation. No antigen is known for these receptors. Data came from immunoSEQ multiplex PCR; TCRdb stores just in-frame clones and leaves some out. The repertoire includes under 150,000 clones, around nine tenths of them detected once, and around 0.15% sits in the top ten. The specimen comprised unstimulated CD4+ T cells sorted from spleen or lymph node cells, sampled before intestinal transplant. The receptors were gathered from a human donor who received an intestinal transplant.

The V call is TRBV5-1, the J call TRBJ2-3, with TRBD2 identical over 12 bases. Germline CDR1 and CDR2: SGHRS and YFSETQ. The ends lost 4 bases at V and 1 base at J; junction bases unmatched: 10. This CDR3 has 18 amino acids. DNA for the CDR3: TGCGCCAGCAGCCCCCTACCGCTAGCGGGGGGGGGCACAGATACGCAGTATTTT. The encoded protein is CASSPLPLAGGGTDTQYF. The variable domain in full, completed from reference TRBV5-1 and TRBJ2-3, reads KAGVTQTPRYLIKTRGQQVTLSCSPISGHRSVSWYQQTPGQGLQFLFEYFSETQRNKGNFPGRFSGRQFSNSRSEMNVSTLELGDSALYLCASSPLPLAGGGTDTQYFGPGTRLTVL.

This clone came up once. This chain links TRBV6-5 with TRBJ1-2; a weak D match, TRBD1 (5 bases). Germline lookup yields CDR1 MNHEY and CDR2 SVGAGI. The CDR3 runs to 13 residues. V was cut by 6 bases and J by 5 bases, with 13 bases left in between. The CDR3 DNA follows: TGTGCCAGCAGGCCGAGGGGCGAGTATGGCTACACCTTC. Translated: CASRPRGEYGYTF.

The chain recombines TRBV10-1 with TRBJ2-3, with 8 bases identical to TRBD2. Germline-derived CDR1 and CDR2 are WNHNN and SYGVQD (reference sequence). V was pared by 7 bases and J by 3 bases, with 6 bases of the junction left unmatched. This CDR3 is built from 14 residues. This chain's CDR3 is CASTSGGPTDTQYF. CDR3 nucleotide sequence: TGCGCCAGCACGTCGGGGGGGCCTACAGATACGCAGTATTTT.

The rearrangement joins TRBV2 to TRBJ2-3; possible D gene TRBD2, 5 bases. Germline lookup yields CDR1 SNHLY and CDR2 FYNNEI. This CDR3 contains 15 residues. The ends were cut back, 5 bases at V and 2 bases at J, with 14 bases in the middle. CDR3 loop: CASSWNGLNTDTQYF. The DNA for the CDR3 is TGTGCCAGCAGTTGGAACGGACTCAACACAGATACGCAGTATTTT.

The V call is TRBV5-6, the J call TRBJ2-5, with D tentatively TRBD1 or TRBD2 (5 bases each). The V gene's germline CDR1 is SGHDT and CDR2 YYEEEE. Trimming took off 4 bases at V and 5 bases at J, with 12 bases between the two ends. The CDR3 contains 13 residues. The CDR3 sequence is CASSARQRETQYF. The CDR3 DNA is TGTGCCAGCAGCGCTCGACAGCGGGAGACCCAGTACTTC.

This rearrangement joins TRBV5-1 to TRBJ2-3, with 9 nucleotides matching TRBD2. The CDR3 is 14 residues long. Trimming removed 3 bases from V and 6 bases from J; junction bases left unmatched: 5. Per the germline V gene, CDR1 is SGHRS and CDR2 is YFSETQ. The CDR3 sequence: CASSSGTSMDTQYF. The CDR3 bases are TGCGCCAGCAGCTCCGGGACTAGCATGGATACGCAGTATTTT.

The chain couples TRBV11-3 to TRBJ2-1, with 9 bases matching TRBD2. CDR3 size: 15 residues. Germline CDR1 reads SGHNT; CDR2 reads YENEEA. V shed 4 bases and J 3 bases; nucleotides not matched to a gene: 4. CDR3 sequence reads: CASSSSGGIYNEQFF. The CDR3 coding sequence is TGTGCCAGCAGCTCGAGCGGGGGGATCTACAATGAGCAGTTCTTC.

This chain connects TRBV29-1 to TRBJ1-2, with no clear D. This CDR3 is built from 16 residues. Deletions cut 4 bases from V and 5 bases from J, with 23 bases between. Germline V CDR1 and CDR2: SQVTM, ANQGSEA. This chain's CDR3 is CSVGKGISPSAYGYTF. The DNA of the CDR3 is TGCAGCGTTGGGAAGGGAATCTCGCCGTCCGCATATGGCTACACCTTC.

This chain links TRBV11-3 with TRBJ2-1; 8 bases line up with TRBD2. V shed 0 bases, J shed 6 bases, and the junction held 1 base outside the gene matches. The CDR3 contains 14 residues. Germline V gives CDR1 SGHNT, CDR2 YENEEA. The CDR3 DNA reads as TGTGCCAGCAGCTTAGAGCGGGGGGCCAATGAGCAGTTCTTC. Amino acids: CASSLERGANEQFF.

The gene calls are TRBV20-1 and TRBJ2-3; D not resolved. This CDR3 comprises 11 residues. CDR1 and CDR2 (germline): DFQATT, SNEGSKA (reference sequence). V was shortened by 7 bases and J by 5 bases, with 10 bases between the two germline ends. The CDR3 DNA follows: TGCAGTGTGGATAGGCTAGATACGCAGTATTTT. Its protein product is CSVDRLDTQYF.

This chain joins TRBV2 and TRBJ1-2, with D tentatively TRBD1 (6 bases). This CDR3 has 12 amino acids. Germline values: CDR1 SNHLY, CDR2 FYNNEI. V lost 5 bases, J lost 7 bases, and 11 bases lay in between. The CDR3 bases are TGTGCCAGCAGTACAGGGATCGGTGGCTACACCTTC. This translates into CASSTGIGGYTF.

V gene TRBV9 combines with J gene TRBJ2-5; TRBD1 agrees at 7 bases. CDR1 and CDR2 (germline): SGDLS, YYNGEE. J was trimmed by 1 base and V by 4 bases; bases with no gene match: 4. This CDR3 is built from 14 residues. The CDR3 coding sequence is TGTGCCAGCAGCTCGGGACAGACCCAAGAGACCCAGTACTTC. It yields the protein CASSSGQTQETQYF.

The V call is TRBV11-2, the J call TRBJ1-6; D possibly corresponds to TRBD1 (6 bases). V was cut by 4 bases and J by 9 bases, with 13 bases left in between. The germline V gene has CDR1 SGHAT and CDR2 FQNNGV. The length of the CDR3 is 14 residues. The CDR3: CASSSGQNSSPLHF. As DNA, the CDR3 is TGTGCCAGCAGCTCCGGACAGAATTCTTCACCCCTCCACTTT.

J is TRBJ1-1 and V is TRBV6-7; D unresolved. TRBV6-7 is flagged as an ORF with uncertain function. This CDR3 has 19 residues. CDR3 sequence (DNA): TGTGCTGTGGTTACAGAATCGGATCCCCTAGGTTCCATGAACACTGAAGCTTTCTTT. It codes for CAVVTESDPLGSMNTEAFF.

This sequence joins TRBV5-1 and TRBJ2-7, with D possibly being TRBD2 (6 bases). Trimming pared 0 bases from V and 0 bases from J, leaving 16 bases between. The length of the CDR3 is 17 residues. In germline, CDR1 is SGHRS, CDR2 YFSETQ. CDR3: CASSLEWGVLTSYEQYF. The CDR3 DNA follows: TGCGCCAGCAGCTTGGAGTGGGGGGTCCTAACCTCCTACGAGCAGTACTTC.

This chain connects TRBV7-3 to TRBJ1-1, with D possibly being TRBD1 (6 bases). Germline V gives CDR1 SGHTA, CDR2 FQGTGA. The length of the CDR3 is 17 residues. With 1 base removed from V and 5 bases from J, the gap between germline ends came to 20 bases. The CDR3 sequence is CASSLMGLTQGGTEAFF. The CDR3 DNA reads as TGTGCCAGCAGCTTAATGGGCCTTACACAGGGAGGGACTGAAGCTTTCTTT.

V is TRBV10-2 and J is TRBJ1-1, with D possibly matching TRBD1 (6 bases). Trimming took off 3 bases at V and 4 bases at J, with 18 bases between the two ends. Germline CDR1 reads WSHSY; CDR2 reads SAAADI. CDR3 length: 16 residues. CDR3 DNA sequence: TGCGCCAGCAGTGATCGTGGGGGCGACTCGGGCACTGAAGCTTTCTTT. This translates into CASSDRGGDSGTEAFF.

This sequence joins TRBV5-8 and TRBJ2-1; possibly TRBD2 for D (5 bases). In germline, CDR1 is SGHTS, CDR2 YDEGEE. Between the trimmed V and J ends, which lost 4 bases and 3 bases, there was a span of 11 bases. This CDR3 region has 14 residues. The chain's CDR3 is CASSPRDYYNEQFF. As DNA, the CDR3 is TGTGCCAGCAGCCCCAGAGACTACTACAATGAGCAGTTCTTC.

In DNA, the CDR3 is TGCACCAGCAGCCAAAGATATCTGACCGGGACAGGGAATGTGGATGAAAAACTGTTTTTT. This sequence encodes CTSSQRYLTGTGNVDEKLFF. The chain carries TRBV1 and TRBJ1-4; the table gives TRBD1 as D, unverified against the DNA. TRBV1 is a listed pseudogene. The CDR3 has 20 residues.

The chain combines TRBV7-8 with TRBJ2-1, with no clear D. Germline values: CDR1 SGHVS, CDR2 FQNEAQ. This CDR3 comprises 16 residues. V was pared by 6 bases and J by 7 bases, with 22 bases between. The CDR3, as DNA: TGTGCCAGCAGTACCCGCAGCTATTCGGTGGTGAATGAGCAGTTCTTC. Its protein product is CASSTRSYSVVNEQFF. Full variable domain (outside the CDR3, taken from reference TRBV7-8 and TRBJ2-1): GAGVSQSPRYKVAKRGQDVALRCDPISGHVSLFWYQQALGQGPEFLTYFQNEAQLDKSGLPSDRFFAERPEGSVSTLKIQRTQQEDSAVYLCASSTRSYSVVNEQFFGPGTRLTVL.

This chain connects TRBV4-1 to TRBJ2-5, with 9 nucleotides matching TRBD2. From germline, CDR1 is MGHRA and CDR2 YSYEKL. The CDR3 extends over 16 amino acids. With V trimmed by 0 bases and J by 5 bases, 7 bases remained unmatched. This CDR3 reads CASSQDGLAGRETQYF. For the CDR3, the DNA is TGCGCCAGCAGCCAAGACGGGCTAGCGGGGAGGGAGACCCAGTACTTC.

The rearrangement uses TRBV7-2 and TRBJ2-3, with 9 bases identical to TRBD2. Losses at the gene ends were 1 base for V and 9 bases for J; bases not matched to a gene: 11. The CDR3 runs to 16 residues. CDR1 and CDR2 from the germline V gene are SGHTA and FQGNSA. CDR3 region: CASSLGGGGAFGTQYF. The CDR3 DNA sequence: TGTGCCAGCAGCTTAGGTGGCGGGGGGGCCTTTGGCACGCAGTATTTT.

The chain combines TRBV7-5 with TRBJ1-5. TRBV7-5 is noted as a pseudogene. The CDR3 is 14 residues long. CDR3 nucleotide sequence: TGTGTCAGAACGATTCCCGGCAGCAATCAGCCCCAGCATTTT. Translated, it gives CVRTIPGSNQPQHF.

The CDR3 spells CASSSAASLGYTEAFF. The CDR3, as DNA: TGTGCCAGCAGCTCCGCCGCCTCTCTGGGGTACACTGAAGCTTTCTTT. The chain employs TRBV5-4 and TRBJ1-1; D call uncertain. The CDR3 has 16 residues. V lost 3 bases and J 3 bases, leaving 18 bases between the germline ends. Germline V gene data show CDR1 as SGHNT and CDR2 as YYREEE (reference sequence).

J is TRBJ2-7 and V is TRBV9; no clear D. The germline V gene has CDR1 SGDLS and CDR2 YYNGEE. Trimming removed 0 bases from V and 7 bases from J, with 11 bases in between. The CDR3 runs to 13 residues. In DNA, the CDR3 is TGTGCCAGCAGCGTAGGTCCTTCGCTGGAGCAGTACTTC. Translation gives CASSVGPSLEQYF. The full variable domain, rest sourced from reference TRBV9 and TRBJ2-7, is DSGVTQTPKHLITATGQRVTLRCSPRSGDLSVYWYQQSLDQGLQFLIQYYNGEERAKGNILERFSAQQFPDLHSELNLSSLELGDSALYFCASSVGPSLEQYFGPGTRLTVT.

This rearrangement joins TRBV5-8 to TRBJ2-1, with D perhaps TRBD2 (6 bases). Deletions cut 9 bases from V and 3 bases from J, with 34 bases between. Germline loops: CDR1 SGHTS, CDR2 YDEGEE. The CDR3 is made up of 20 amino acids. This CDR3 reads CATSTTKSSVPYYYYNEQFF. CDR3 in DNA: TGTGCCACCTCAACCACAAAATCTAGCGTTCCCTACTACTACTACAATGAGCAGTTCTTC.

This clone was seen a single time. CDR3 DNA sequence: TGTGCCAGCAGTGAAGCACCTAAGAGACAGGGAATTTTGCGCTACACCTTC. The encoded protein is CASSEAPKRQGILRYTF. The chain recombines TRBV6-1 with TRBJ1-2, with 7 bases aligning to TRBD1. CDR1 and CDR2 (germline): MNHNS, SASEGT. The V gene end was trimmed by 0 bases and the J gene end by 9 bases; junction bases not matched to a gene: 16. This CDR3 contains 17 residues.

This clone was seen just once. This chain's CDR3 is CASNRGSGANVLTF. The CDR3 nucleotides read TGCGCCAGTAATAGGGGGTCTGGGGCCAACGTCCTGACTTTC. This chain links TRBV5-1 with TRBJ2-6; the D gene is possibly TRBD1 (6 bases). Germline CDR1 is SGHRS and CDR2 is YFSETQ. V shed 8 bases and J shed 1 base, with 10 bases lying between them. The length of the CDR3 is 14 residues.

V and J are TRBV21-1 and TRBJ1-5; TRBD1 was called by the table and not checked on the DNA. TRBV21-1 is shown as a pseudogene. The CDR3 contains 15 residues. The CDR3: CASSKGADTNQPQHF. CDR3 in DNA: TGTGCCAGCAGCAAAGGGGCGGACACCAATCAGCCCCAGCATTTT.

The rearrangement uses TRBV5-4 and TRBJ2-3; 10 bases are a match to TRBD1. The CDR3 extends over 16 amino acids. The germline V gene has CDR1 SGHNT and CDR2 YYREEE (reference sequence). V shed 4 bases and J 2 bases; nucleotides not matched to a gene: 7. The CDR3 DNA reads as TGTGCCAGCAGCCACCCGGGACAGGGGAACACAGATACGCAGTATTTT. This translates into CASSHPGQGNTDTQYF.

The genes are TRBV10-3 and TRBJ2-3; weak D call: TRBD1 (6 bases). Germline CDR1 is ENHRY and CDR2 is SYGVKD. The CDR3 has 13 amino acids. The V end lost 4 bases, the J end lost 4 bases, and 9 bases lay between the germline ends. CDR3 sequence reads: CAISVGGSDTQYF. CDR3 in DNA: TGTGCCATCAGTGTTGGGGGCTCAGATACGCAGTATTTT.

J is TRBJ2-7 and V is TRBV19; D not certain. In germline, CDR1 is LNHDA, CDR2 SQIVND (reference sequence). The CDR3 contains 17 residues. V was cut by 3 bases and J by 0 bases, with 18 bases left in between. CDR3 nucleotides: TGTGCCAGTAGTATGAGGTCGAGCTCCTTGGGCTCCTACGAGCAGTACTTC. It encodes CASSMRSSSLGSYEQYF.